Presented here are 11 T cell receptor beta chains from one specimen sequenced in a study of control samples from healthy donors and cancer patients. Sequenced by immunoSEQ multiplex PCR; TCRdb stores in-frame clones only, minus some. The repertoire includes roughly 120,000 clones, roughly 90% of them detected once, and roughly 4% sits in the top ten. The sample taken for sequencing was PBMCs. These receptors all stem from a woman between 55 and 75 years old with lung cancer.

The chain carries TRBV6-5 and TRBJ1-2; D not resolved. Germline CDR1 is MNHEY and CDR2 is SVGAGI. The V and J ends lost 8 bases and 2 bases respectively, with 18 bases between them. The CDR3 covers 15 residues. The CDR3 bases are TGTGCCAGCGGACTCCTGGGCCCGGTCAACTATGGCTACACCTTC. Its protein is CASGLLGPVNYGYTF.

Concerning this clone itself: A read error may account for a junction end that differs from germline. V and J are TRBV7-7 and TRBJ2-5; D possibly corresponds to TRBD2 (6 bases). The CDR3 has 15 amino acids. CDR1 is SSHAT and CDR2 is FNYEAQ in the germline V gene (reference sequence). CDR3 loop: CASSAGGGMAETQYF. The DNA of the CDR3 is TGTGCTAGCAGCGCCGGGGGTGGGATGGCGGAGACCCAGTACTTC.

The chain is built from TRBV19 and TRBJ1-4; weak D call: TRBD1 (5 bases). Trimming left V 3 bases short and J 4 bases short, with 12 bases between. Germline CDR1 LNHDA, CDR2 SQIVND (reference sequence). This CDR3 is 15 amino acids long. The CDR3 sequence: CASSISAQGNEKLFF. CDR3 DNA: TGTGCCAGTAGTATCTCAGCGCAGGGTAATGAAAAACTGTTTTTT.

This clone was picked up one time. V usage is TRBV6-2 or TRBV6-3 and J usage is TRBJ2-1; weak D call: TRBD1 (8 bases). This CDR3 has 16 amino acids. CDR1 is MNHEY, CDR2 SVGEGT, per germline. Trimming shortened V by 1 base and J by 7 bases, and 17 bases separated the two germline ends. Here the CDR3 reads CASSYFGQGGWNEQFF. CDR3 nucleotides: TGTGCCAGCAGTTACTTCGGACAGGGAGGGTGGAATGAGCAGTTCTTC.

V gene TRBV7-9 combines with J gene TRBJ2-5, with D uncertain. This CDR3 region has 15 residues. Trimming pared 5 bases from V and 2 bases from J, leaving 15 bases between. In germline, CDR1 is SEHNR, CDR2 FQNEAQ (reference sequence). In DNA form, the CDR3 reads TGTGCCAGCAGCCCACGTTCGGCAGGACAAGAGACCCAGTACTTC. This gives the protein CASSPRSAGQETQYF.

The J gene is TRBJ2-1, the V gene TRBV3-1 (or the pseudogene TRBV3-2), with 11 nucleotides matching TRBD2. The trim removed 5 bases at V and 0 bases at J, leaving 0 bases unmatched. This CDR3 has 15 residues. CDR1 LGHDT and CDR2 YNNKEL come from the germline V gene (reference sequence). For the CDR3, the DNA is TGTGCCAGCAGCGGGACTAGCGGCTCCTACAATGAGCAGTTCTTC. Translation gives CASSGTSGSYNEQFF.

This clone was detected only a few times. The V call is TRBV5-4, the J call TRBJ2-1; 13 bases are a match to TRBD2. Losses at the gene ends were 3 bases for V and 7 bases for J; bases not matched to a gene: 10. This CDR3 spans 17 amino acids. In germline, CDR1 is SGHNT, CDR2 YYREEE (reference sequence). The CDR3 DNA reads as TGTGCCAGCAGCTCCACGGGTTGGACTAGCGGGAGAAATGAGCAGTTCTTC. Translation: CASSSTGWTSGRNEQFF.

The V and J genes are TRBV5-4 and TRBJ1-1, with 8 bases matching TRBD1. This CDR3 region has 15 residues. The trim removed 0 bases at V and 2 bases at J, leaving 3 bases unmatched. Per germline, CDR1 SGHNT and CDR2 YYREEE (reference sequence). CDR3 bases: TGTGCCAGCAGCTTGGAGCCAGGGGGCAACACTGAAGCTTTCTTT. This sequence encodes CASSLEPGGNTEAFF.

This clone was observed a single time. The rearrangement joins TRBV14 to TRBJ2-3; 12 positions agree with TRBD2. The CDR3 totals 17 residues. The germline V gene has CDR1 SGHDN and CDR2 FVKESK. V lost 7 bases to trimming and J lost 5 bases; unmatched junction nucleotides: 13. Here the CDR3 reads CASNPGLAGSGGDTQYF. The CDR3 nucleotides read TGTGCCAGCAACCCAGGACTAGCGGGGAGCGGTGGAGATACGCAGTATTTT.

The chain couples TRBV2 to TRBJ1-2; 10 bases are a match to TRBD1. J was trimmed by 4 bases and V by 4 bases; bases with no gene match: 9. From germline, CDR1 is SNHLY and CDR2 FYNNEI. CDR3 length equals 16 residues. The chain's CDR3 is CASSARQGAPFYGYTF. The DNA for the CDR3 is TGTGCCAGCAGTGCGCGACAGGGGGCCCCGTTCTATGGCTACACCTTC. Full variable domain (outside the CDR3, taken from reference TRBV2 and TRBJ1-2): EPEVTQTPSHQVTQMGQEVILRCVPISNHLYFYWYRQILGQKVEFLVSFYNNEISEKSEIFDDQFSVERPDGSNFTLKIRSTKLEDSAMYFCASSARQGAPFYGYTFGSGTRLTVV.

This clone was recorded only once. CDR3 DNA sequence: TGTGCCAGCAGCCCAGTTCAGCGGGAGAGATACACCGGGGAGCTGTTTTTT. Encoded protein: CASSPVQRERYTGELFF. This chain joins TRBV11-3 and TRBJ2-2, with TRBD2 identical over 8 bases. Germline CDR1 SGHNT, CDR2 YENEEA. The ends lost 5 bases at V and 3 bases at J; junction bases unmatched: 11. The CDR3 consists of 17 residues.